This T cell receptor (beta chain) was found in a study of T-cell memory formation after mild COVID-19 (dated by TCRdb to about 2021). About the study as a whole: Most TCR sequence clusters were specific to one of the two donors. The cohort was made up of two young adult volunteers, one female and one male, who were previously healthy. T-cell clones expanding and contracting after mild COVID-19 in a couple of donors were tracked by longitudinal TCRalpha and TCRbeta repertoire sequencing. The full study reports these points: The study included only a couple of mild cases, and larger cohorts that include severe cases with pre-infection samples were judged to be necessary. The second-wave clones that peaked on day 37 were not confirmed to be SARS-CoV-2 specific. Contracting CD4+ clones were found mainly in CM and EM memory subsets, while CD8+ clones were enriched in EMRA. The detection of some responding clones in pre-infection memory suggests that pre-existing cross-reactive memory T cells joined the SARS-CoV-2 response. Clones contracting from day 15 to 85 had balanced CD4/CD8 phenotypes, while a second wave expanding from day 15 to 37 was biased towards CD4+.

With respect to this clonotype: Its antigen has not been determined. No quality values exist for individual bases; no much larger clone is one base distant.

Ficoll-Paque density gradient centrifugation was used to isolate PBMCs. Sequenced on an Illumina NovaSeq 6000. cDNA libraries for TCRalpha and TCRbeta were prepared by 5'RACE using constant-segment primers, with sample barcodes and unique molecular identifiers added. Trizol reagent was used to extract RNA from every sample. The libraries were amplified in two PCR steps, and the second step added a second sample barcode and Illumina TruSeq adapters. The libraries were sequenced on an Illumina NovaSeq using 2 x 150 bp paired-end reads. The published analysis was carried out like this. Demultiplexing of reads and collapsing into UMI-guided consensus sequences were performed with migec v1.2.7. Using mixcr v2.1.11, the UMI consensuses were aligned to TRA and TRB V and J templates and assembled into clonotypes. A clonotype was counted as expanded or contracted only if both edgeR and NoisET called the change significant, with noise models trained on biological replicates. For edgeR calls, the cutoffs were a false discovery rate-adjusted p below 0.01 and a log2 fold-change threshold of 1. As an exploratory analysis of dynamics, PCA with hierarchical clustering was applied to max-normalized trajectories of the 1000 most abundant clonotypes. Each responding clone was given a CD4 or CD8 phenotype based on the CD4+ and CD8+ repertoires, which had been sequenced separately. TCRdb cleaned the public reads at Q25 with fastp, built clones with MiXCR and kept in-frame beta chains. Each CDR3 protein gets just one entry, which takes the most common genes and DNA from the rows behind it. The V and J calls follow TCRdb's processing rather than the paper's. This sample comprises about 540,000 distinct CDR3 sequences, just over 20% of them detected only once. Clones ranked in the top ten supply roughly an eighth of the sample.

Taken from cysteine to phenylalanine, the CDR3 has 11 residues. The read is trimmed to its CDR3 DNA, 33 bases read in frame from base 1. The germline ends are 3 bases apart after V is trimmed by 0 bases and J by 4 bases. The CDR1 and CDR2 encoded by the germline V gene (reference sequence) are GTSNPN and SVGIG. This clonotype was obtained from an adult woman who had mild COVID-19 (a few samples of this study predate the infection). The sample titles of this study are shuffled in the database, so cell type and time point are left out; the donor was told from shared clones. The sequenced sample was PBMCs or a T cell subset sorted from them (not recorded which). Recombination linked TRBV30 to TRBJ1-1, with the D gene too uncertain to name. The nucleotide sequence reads TGTGCCTGGAGTGTAACCACTGAAGCTTTCTTT. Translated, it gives CAWSVTTEAFF.